What follows is one TCR beta chain and its context. This sample is part of a study of technical replicates of blood from a few donors. TCRdb keeps only in-frame clones here, not all; method: immunoSEQ multiplex PCR. The data contain 65,000 to 80,000 clones, approximately 96% of them singletons. The CDR3 totals 18 residues. Germline V gene lookup returns CDR1 SGHVS and CDR2 FNYEAQ. With V trimmed by 2 bases and J by 3 bases, 9 bases remained unmatched. The rearrangement joins TRBV7-6 to TRBJ2-3; 12 nucleotides line up with TRBD2. Material: T cells isolated from PBMCs. The source is a human donor in good health. CDR3 in amino acids: CASSLSRTSGILTDTQYF. Here the CDR3 DNA reads TGTGCCAGCAGCTTATCTCGGACTAGCGGGATTTTAACAGATACGCAGTATTTT. Together with reference TRBV7-6 and TRBJ2-3, the CDR3 gives the full variable domain: GAGVSQSPRYKVTKRGQDVALRCDPISGHVSLYWYRQALGQGPEFLTYFNYEAQQDKSGLPNDRFSAERPEGSISTLTIQRTEQRDSAMYRCASSLSRTSGILTDTQYFGPGTRLTVL.